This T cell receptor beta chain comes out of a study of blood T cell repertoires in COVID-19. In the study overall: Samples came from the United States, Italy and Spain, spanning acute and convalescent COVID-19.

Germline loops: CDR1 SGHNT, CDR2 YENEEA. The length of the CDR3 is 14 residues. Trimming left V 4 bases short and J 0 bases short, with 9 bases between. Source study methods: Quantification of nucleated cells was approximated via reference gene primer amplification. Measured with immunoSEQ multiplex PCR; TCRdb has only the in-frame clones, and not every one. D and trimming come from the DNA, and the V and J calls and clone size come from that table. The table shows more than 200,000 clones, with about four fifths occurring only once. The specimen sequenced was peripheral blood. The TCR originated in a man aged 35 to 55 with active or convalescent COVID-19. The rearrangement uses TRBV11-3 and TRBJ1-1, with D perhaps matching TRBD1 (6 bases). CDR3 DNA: TGTGCCAGCAGCTCGGACAGCTTGAACACTGAAGCTTTCTTT. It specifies CASSSDSLNTEAFF.